This TCR beta chain was sequenced for a study of cytomegalovirus exposure and HLA in healthy donors. Regarding the study as a whole: Indistinguishability led to the exclusion of some V segments, TRBV6-2 and TRBV6-3 included.

The study ran its PCR with 60 Vbeta and 13 Jbeta primers. This table comes from immunoSEQ multiplex PCR, and its TCRdb copy is limited to in-frame clones, with some not included. The table records tens of thousands of clones, around 72% of them present only once. For this clone: Its antigen is not known.

Germline values: CDR1 SGHDT, CDR2 YYEEEE. The length of the CDR3 is 17 residues. The J segment lost 2 bases and the V segment lost 3 bases, leaving 10 bases of the junction unmatched. This clonotype was sampled from a woman between 40 and 50 years old in good health and CMV-seropositive. The specimen sequenced was PBMCs. This chain connects TRBV5-6 to TRBJ1-4; 7 nucleotides align to TRBD1. In DNA, the CDR3 is TGTGCCAGCAGCTCCGAGGGGGCTTGGGGCACTAATGAAAAACTGTTTTTT. It encodes CASSSEGAWGTNEKLFF.